The entry that follows covers one T cell receptor beta chain sequence. Its antigen is unknown. The data are from a study of identical twins. Study findings and constraints: Within cord blood, abundant beta clonotypes carried fewer insertions, but memory repertoires showed no such trend.

Each CDR3 protein gets one entry after TCRdb re-called the 5' RACE reads with MiXCR. This sample has more than 1.5 million distinct CDR3 sequences, with around 33% found just once. This CDR3 comprises 13 residues. The V end was cut by 9 bases, the J end by 7 bases, with 19 bases between. The germline V gene encodes CDR1 MNHEY and CDR2 SMNVEV (reference sequence). Healthy Caucasian donors formed the entire cohort. The chain uses TRBV27 and TRBJ2-7; D may be TRBD1 or TRBD2 (7 bases each). The sample comprised cord blood. The receptor comes from a newborn girl in good health. CDR3 region: CASQRAQGGEQYF. In nucleotides, the CDR3 is TGTGCCAGTCAACGCGCCCAGGGGGGGGAGCAGTACTTC.